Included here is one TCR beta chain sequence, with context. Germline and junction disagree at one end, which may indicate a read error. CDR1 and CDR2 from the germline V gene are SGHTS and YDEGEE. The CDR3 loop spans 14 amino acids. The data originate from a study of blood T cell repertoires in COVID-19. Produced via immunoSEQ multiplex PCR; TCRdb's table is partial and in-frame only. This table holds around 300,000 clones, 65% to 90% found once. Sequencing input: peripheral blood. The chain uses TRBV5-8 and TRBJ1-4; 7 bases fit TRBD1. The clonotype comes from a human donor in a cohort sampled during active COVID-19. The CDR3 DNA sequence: TGTGCCAGCGGCTTTGGACAGGCTAATGAAAAACTGTTTTTT. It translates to CASGFGQANEKLFF. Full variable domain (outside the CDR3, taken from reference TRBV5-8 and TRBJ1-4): EAGVTQSPTHLIKTRGQQATLRCSPISGHTSVYWYQQALGLGLQFLLWYDEGEERNRGNFPPRFSGRQFPNYSSELNVNALELEDSALYLCASGFGQANEKLFFGSGTQLSVL.